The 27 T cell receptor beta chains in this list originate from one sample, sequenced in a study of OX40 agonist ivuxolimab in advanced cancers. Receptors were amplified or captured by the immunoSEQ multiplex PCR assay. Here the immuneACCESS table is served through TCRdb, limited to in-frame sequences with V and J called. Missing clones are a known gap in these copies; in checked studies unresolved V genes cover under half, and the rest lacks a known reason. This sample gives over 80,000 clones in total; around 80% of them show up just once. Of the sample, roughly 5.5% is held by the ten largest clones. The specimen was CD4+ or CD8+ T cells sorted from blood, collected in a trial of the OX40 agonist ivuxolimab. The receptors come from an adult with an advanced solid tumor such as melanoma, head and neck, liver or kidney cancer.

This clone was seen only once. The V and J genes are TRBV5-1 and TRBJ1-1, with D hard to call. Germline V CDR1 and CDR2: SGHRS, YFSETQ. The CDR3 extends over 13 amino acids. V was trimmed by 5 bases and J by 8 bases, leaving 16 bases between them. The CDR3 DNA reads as TGCGCCAGCAGTCCTGAGAGGGTACGGGAAGCTTTCTTT. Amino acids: CASSPERVREAFF.

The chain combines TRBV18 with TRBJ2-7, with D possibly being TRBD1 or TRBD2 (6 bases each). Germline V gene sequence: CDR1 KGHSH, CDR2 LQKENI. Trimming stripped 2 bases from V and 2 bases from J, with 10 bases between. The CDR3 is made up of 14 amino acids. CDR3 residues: CASSPRGATYEQYF. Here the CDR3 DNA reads TGTGCCAGCTCACCAAGGGGGGCCACCTACGAGCAGTACTTC. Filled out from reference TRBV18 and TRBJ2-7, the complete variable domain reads NAGVMQNPRHLVRRRGQEARLRCSPMKGHSHVYWYRQLPEEGLKFMVYLQKENIIDESGMPKERFSAEFPKEGPSILRIQQVVRGDSAAYFCASSPRGATYEQYFGPGTRLTVT.

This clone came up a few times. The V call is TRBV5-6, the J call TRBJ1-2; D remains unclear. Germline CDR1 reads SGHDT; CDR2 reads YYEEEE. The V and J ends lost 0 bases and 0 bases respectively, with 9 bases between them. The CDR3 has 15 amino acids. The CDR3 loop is CASSLGQVSNYGYTF. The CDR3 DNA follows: TGTGCCAGCAGCTTGGGGCAGGTCTCTAACTATGGCTACACCTTC.

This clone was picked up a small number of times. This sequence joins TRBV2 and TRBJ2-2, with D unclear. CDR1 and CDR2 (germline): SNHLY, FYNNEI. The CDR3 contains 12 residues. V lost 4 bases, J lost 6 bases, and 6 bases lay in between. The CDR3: CASSGLAGELFF. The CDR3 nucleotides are TGTGCCAGCAGTGGGCTAGCCGGGGAGCTGTTTTTT.

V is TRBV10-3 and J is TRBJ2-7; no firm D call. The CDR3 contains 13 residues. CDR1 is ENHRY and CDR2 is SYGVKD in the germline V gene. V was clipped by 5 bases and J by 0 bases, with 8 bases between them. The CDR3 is CAISNVNSYEQYF. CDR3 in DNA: TGTGCCATCAGTAACGTAAACTCCTACGAGCAGTACTTC.

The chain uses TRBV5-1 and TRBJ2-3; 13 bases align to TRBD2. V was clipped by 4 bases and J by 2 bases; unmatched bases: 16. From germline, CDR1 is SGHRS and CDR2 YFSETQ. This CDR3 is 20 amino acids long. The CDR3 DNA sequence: TGCGCCAGCAGCAACAAATATACCCCGGGACTAGCGGGACTCACAGATACGCAGTATTTT. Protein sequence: CASSNKYTPGLAGLTDTQYF.

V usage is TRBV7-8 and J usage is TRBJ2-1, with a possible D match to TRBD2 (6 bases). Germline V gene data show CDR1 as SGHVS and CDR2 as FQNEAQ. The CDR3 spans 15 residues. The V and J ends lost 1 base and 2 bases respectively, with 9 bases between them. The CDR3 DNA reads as TGTGCCAGCAGCTTAGTGGGGGGTGCCTACAATGAGCAGTTCTTC. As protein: CASSLVGGAYNEQFF.

Here the CDR3 DNA reads TGCGCCAGCGCTACAGGTTTAGGTTCCTACGAGCAGTACTTC. Its protein is CASATGLGSYEQYF. V is TRBV5-1 and J is TRBJ2-5; D might be TRBD1 (5 bases). The J call may be mistaken, given a closer DNA end match to TRBJ2-7. The CDR3 consists of 14 residues. The germline V gene has CDR1 SGHRS and CDR2 YFSETQ.

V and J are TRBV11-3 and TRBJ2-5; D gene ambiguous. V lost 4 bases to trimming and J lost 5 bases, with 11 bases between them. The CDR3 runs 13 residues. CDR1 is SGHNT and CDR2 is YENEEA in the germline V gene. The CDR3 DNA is TGTGCCAGCAGCTATACCAAAAGGGAGACCCAGTACTTC. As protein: CASSYTKRETQYF. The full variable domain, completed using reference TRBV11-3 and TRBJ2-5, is EAGVVQSPRYKIIEKKQPVAFWCNPISGHNTLYWYLQNLGQGPELLIRYENEEAVDDSQLPKDRFSAERLKGVDSTLKIQPAELGDSAVYLCASSYTKRETQYFGPGTRLLVL.

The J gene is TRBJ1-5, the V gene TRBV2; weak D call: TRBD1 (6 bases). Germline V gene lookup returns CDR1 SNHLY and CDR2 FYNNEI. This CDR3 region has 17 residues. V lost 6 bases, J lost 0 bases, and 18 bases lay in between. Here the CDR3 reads CASSTGQPIYSNQPQHF. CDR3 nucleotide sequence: TGTGCCAGCAGCACCGGACAGCCAATTTATAGCAATCAGCCCCAGCATTTT. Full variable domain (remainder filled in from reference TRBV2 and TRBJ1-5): EPEVTQTPSHQVTQMGQEVILRCVPISNHLYFYWYRQILGQKVEFLVSFYNNEISEKSEIFDDQFSVERPDGSNFTLKIRSTKLEDSAMYFCASSTGQPIYSNQPQHFGDGTRLSIL.

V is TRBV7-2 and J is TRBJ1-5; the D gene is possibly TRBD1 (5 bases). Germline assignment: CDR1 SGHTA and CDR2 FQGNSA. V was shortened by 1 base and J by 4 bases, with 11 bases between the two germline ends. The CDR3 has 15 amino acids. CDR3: CASSLERGGNQPQHF. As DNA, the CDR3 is TGTGCCAGCAGCTTAGAACGTGGGGGTAATCAGCCCCAGCATTTT.

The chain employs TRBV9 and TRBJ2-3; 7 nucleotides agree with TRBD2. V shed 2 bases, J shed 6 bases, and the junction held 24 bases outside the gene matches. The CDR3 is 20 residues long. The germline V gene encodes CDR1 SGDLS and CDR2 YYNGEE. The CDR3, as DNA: TGTGCCAGCAGCGTCTGGGAGGGCCCCCTTCCGGGTGGCGTGGCGGATACGCAGTATTTT. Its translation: CASSVWEGPLPGGVADTQYF.

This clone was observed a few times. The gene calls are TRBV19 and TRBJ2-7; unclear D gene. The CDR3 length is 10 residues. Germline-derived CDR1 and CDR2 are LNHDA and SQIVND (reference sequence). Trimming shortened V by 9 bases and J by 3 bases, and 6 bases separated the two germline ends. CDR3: CARTGYEQYF. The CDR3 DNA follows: TGTGCCAGGACGGGCTACGAGCAGTACTTC.

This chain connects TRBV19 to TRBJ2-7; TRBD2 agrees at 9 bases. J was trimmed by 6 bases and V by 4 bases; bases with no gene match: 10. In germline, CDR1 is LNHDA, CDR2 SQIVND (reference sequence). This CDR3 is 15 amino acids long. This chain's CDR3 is CASSTRLAESVEQYF. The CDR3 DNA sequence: TGTGCCAGTAGTACCCGACTAGCGGAATCAGTCGAGCAGTACTTC.

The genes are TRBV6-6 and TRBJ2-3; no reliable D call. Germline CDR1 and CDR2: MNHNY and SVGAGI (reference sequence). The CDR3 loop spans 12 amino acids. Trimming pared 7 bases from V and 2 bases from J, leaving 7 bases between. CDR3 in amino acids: CASTTTTDTQYF. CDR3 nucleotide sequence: TGTGCCAGCACTACGACCACAGATACGCAGTATTTT.

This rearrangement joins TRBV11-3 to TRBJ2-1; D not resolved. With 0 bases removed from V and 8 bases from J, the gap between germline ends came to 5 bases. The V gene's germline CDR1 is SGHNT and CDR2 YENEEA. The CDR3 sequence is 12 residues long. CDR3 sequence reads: CASSLDSDEQFF. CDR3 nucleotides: TGTGCCAGCAGCTTAGACAGTGATGAGCAGTTCTTC. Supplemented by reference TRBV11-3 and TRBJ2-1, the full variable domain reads EAGVVQSPRYKIIEKKQPVAFWCNPISGHNTLYWYLQNLGQGPELLIRYENEEAVDDSQLPKDRFSAERLKGVDSTLKIQPAELGDSAVYLCASSLDSDEQFFGPGTRLTVL.

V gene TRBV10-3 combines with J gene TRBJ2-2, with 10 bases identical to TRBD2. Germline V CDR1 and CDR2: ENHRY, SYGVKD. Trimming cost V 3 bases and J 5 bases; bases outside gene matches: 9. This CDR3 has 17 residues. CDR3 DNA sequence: TGTGCCATCAGTGATAACGGGCTAGCGGGAGAAACCGGGGAGCTGTTTTTT. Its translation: CAISDNGLAGETGELFF.

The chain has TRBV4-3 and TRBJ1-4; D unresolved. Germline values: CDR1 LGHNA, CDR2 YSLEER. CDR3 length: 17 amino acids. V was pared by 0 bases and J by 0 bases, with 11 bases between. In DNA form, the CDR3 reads TGCGCCAGCAGCCAAGATCGACGGGAGGCAACTAATGAAAAACTGTTTTTT. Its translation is CASSQDRREATNEKLFF.

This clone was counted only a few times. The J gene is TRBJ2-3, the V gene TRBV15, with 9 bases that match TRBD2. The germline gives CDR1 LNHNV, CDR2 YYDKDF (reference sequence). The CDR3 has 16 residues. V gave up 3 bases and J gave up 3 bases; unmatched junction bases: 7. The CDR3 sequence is CATSSDSGSRTDTQYF. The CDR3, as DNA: TGTGCCACCAGCAGTGATAGCGGGAGCAGGACAGATACGCAGTATTTT.

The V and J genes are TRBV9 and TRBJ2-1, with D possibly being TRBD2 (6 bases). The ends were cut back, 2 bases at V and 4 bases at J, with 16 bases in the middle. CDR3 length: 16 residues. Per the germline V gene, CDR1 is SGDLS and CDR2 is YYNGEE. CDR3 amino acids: CASSVSASGDYNEQFF. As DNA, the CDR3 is TGTGCCAGCAGCGTCTCTGCCTCGGGGGATTACAATGAGCAGTTCTTC. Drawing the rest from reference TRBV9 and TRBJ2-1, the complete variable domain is DSGVTQTPKHLITATGQRVTLRCSPRSGDLSVYWYQQSLDQGLQFLIQYYNGEERAKGNILERFSAQQFPDLHSELNLSSLELGDSALYFCASSVSASGDYNEQFFGPGTRLTVL.

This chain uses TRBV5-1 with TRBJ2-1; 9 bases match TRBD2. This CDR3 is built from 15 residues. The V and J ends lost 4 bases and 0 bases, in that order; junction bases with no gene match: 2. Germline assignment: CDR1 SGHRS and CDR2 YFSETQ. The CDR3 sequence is CASSAGLASYNEQFF. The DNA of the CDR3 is TGCGCCAGCAGCGCGGGACTAGCCTCCTACAATGAGCAGTTCTTC. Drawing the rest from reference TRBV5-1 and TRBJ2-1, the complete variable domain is KAGVTQTPRYLIKTRGQQVTLSCSPISGHRSVSWYQQTPGQGLQFLFEYFSETQRNKGNFPGRFSGRQFSNSRSEMNVSTLELGDSALYLCASSAGLASYNEQFFGPGTRLTVL.

CDR3 sequence: CASSPDRAGSYEQYF. The CDR3 DNA follows: TGTGCCAGCAGCCCGGACAGGGCCGGCTCCTACGAGCAGTACTTC. The chain joins TRBV5-4 to TRBJ2-5; TRBD1 matches 8 bases. The J call may be in error: the DNA end matches TRBJ2-7 better. The germline V gene has CDR1 SGHNT and CDR2 YYREEE (reference sequence). This CDR3 is built from 15 residues.

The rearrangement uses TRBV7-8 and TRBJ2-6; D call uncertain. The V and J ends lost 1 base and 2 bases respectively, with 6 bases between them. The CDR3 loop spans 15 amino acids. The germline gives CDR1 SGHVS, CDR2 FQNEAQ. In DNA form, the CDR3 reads TGTGCCAGCAGCTTAGAGGGCGCTGGGGCCAACGTCCTGACTTTC. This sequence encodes CASSLEGAGANVLTF.

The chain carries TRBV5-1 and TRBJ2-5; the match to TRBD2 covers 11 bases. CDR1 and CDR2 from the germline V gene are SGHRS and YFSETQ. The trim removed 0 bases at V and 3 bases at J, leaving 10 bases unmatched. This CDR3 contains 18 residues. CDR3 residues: CASSLAIAGGPLKETQYF. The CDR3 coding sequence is TGCGCCAGCAGCTTGGCCATAGCGGGAGGGCCGCTTAAAGAGACCCAGTACTTC.

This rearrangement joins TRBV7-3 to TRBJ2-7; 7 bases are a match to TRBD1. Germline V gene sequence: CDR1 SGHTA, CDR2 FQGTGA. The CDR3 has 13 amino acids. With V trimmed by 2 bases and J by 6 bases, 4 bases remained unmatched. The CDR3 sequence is CASSLAQGVEQYF. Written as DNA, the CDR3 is TGTGCCAGCAGCTTAGCCCAGGGGGTCGAGCAGTACTTC.

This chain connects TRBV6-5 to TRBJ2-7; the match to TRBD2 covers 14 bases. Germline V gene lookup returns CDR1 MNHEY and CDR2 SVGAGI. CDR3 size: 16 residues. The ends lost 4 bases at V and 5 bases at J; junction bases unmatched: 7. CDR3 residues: CASSSTSGRALNEQYF. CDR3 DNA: TGTGCCAGCAGTTCGACTAGCGGGAGGGCGTTGAACGAGCAGTACTTC.

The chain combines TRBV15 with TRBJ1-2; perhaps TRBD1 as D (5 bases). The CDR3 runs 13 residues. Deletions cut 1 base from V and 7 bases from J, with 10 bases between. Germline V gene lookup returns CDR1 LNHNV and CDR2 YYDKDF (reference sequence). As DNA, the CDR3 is TGTGCCACCAGCAGAGGCGGGGGTAGTGGCTACACCTTC. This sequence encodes CATSRGGGSGYTF.